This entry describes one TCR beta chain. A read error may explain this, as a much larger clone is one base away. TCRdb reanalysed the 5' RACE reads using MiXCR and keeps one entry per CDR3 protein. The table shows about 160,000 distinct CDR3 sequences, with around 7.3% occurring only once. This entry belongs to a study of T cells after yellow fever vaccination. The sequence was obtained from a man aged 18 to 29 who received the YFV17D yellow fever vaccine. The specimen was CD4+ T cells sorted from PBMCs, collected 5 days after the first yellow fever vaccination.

CDR3 nucleotide sequence: TGTGCCACCCTAGGGACAGGGGGAGAATATGGCTACACCTTC. Translation gives CATLGTGGEYGYTF. The V call is TRBV28, the J call TRBJ1-2; TRBD1 aligns across 11 bases. The CDR3 is made up of 14 amino acids. Trimming removed 10 bases from V and 5 bases from J; junction bases left unmatched: 9. Germline V gene data show CDR1 as MDHEN and CDR2 as SYDVKM.